This passage covers 27 T cell receptor beta chains from one sample sequenced in a study of metastatic and nonmetastatic thyroid tumors. TCRdb reprocessed the PCR reads via MiXCR. This table holds tens of thousands of clones, approximately 19% found once. The entire patient cohort was treatment-naive prior to thyroid surgery. Sequencing used blood. The receptors were gathered from a female donor with papillary thyroid cancer or a benign thyroid nodule (not recorded which). Some clones in this sample may be carry-over from other donors' samples.

The J gene is TRBJ2-7, the V gene TRBV2; no firm D call. V lost 8 bases and J 3 bases, leaving 17 bases between the germline ends. Germline assignment: CDR1 SNHLY and CDR2 FYNNEI. The CDR3 runs to 14 residues. The DNA for the CDR3 is TGTGCCAGCGTCCCGCCTGTTACGAGCTACGAGCAGTACTTC. Protein: CASVPPVTSYEQYF.

This clone was recorded at least ten times. V gene TRBV5-6 combines with J gene TRBJ2-2; TRBD1 or TRBD2 may be the D gene (5 bases each). V shed 5 bases and J shed 5 bases, with 13 bases lying between them. CDR3 size: 14 residues. The germline CDR1 and CDR2 sequences are SGHDT and YYEEEE. The CDR3: CASSSAGRTGELFF. In nucleotides, the CDR3 is TGTGCCAGCAGTTCCGCAGGGAGAACCGGGGAGCTGTTTTTT.

This clone was counted at least ten times. This chain joins TRBV6-1 and TRBJ1-1, with no clear D. The CDR3 is made up of 14 amino acids. Looked up from germline, CDR1 is MNHNS and CDR2 is SASEGT. V was clipped by 3 bases and J by 1 base, with 9 bases between them. The DNA for the CDR3 is TGTGCCAGCAGTGATTGGCTTTCGAACACTGAAGCTTTCTTT. This codes for CASSDWLSNTEAFF.

This clone came up many times. The CDR3, as DNA: TGTGCCAGCAGCCCCCCCGGCAGCGACGAAAAACTGTTTTTT. It is translated as CASSPPGSDEKLFF. The chain links TRBV9 to TRBJ1-4, with D unclear. The CDR3 length is 14 residues. The germline gives CDR1 SGDLS, CDR2 YYNGEE. The ends were cut back, 4 bases at V and 8 bases at J, with 15 bases in the middle.

Note on this clone: The junction departs from the called germline gene at one end, perhaps through a read error. The chain combines TRBV9 with TRBJ2-3; D tentatively fits TRBD1 or TRBD2 (7 bases each). Germline-derived CDR1 and CDR2 are SGDLS and YYNGEE. CDR3 length equals 15 residues. CDR3 bases: TGTGCCAGCAGAGGCGGGGGACAGAGTGCAGATACACAGTATTTT. Encoded protein: CASRGGGQSADTQYF.

This clone has just a few counts. CDR3 DNA: TGTGCCACCAGCAGAGTTGGAGCAGGCGGCTACACCTTC. It encodes CATSRVGAGGYTF. The V and J genes are TRBV15 and TRBJ1-2; no clear D. Trimming cost V 1 base and J 8 bases, with 11 bases left between them. The CDR3 is 13 residues long. Germline loops: CDR1 LNHNV, CDR2 YYDKDF (reference sequence).

The table lists this clone with many counts. The chain recombines TRBV30 with TRBJ1-3; D uncertain. V was pared by 4 bases and J by 2 bases, with 18 bases between. The CDR3 has 16 amino acids. Germline values: CDR1 GTSNPN, CDR2 SVGIG (reference sequence). The CDR3 DNA sequence: TGTGCCTGGACCCCAGTAACTAATTTTGCTGGAAACACCATATATTTT. Its translation: CAWTPVTNFAGNTIYF.

This clone occurred many times. This chain connects TRBV5-1 to TRBJ2-5, with no clear D. Germline lookup yields CDR1 SGHRS and CDR2 YFSETQ. V was clipped by 1 base and J by 7 bases, with 14 bases between them. The CDR3 consists of 14 residues. The CDR3: CASSLLKSIGTQYF. In DNA form, the CDR3 reads TGCGCCAGCAGCTTGTTAAAGAGCATTGGGACCCAGTACTTC.

A word on this clone: At one of its ends the junction is not consistent with the germline gene, which may arise from a read error. The J gene is TRBJ2-3, the V gene TRBV7-8; maybe TRBD2 (6 bases). The CDR3 loop spans 15 amino acids. Germline V gene sequence: CDR1 SGHVS, CDR2 FQNEAQ. The CDR3 region has the DNA TGTGCCAGCAGCTTCACTATCGGGAGTGCAGATATGCAGTATTTT. This translates into CASSFTIGSADMQYF.

In this sample, this clone turned up many times. V usage is TRBV7-9 and J usage is TRBJ1-1; 7 bases align to TRBD1. This CDR3 comprises 13 residues. The trim removed 5 bases at V and 7 bases at J, leaving 7 bases unmatched. Germline CDR1 is SEHNR and CDR2 is FQNEAQ (reference sequence). Here the CDR3 reads CASSPGTDGEAFF. The CDR3 coding sequence is TGTGCCAGCAGCCCGGGGACAGACGGTGAAGCTTTCTTT.

This clone was seen ten or more times. The chain uses TRBV7-2 and TRBJ2-7; D perhaps matches TRBD2 (5 bases). Germline V gives CDR1 SGHTA, CDR2 FQGNSA. V was cut by 5 bases and J by 0 bases, with 14 bases left in between. The CDR3 totals 15 residues. The CDR3 DNA reads as TGTGCCAGCAGCCCCATCAGCGGAAGCTCCTACGAGCAGTACTTC. Its translation: CASSPISGSSYEQYF.

This clone occurred a few times. DNA for the CDR3: TGCGCCAGCAGCTACGGGACTAGCGGGAGTGGGGGTCCTAACGAGCAGTACTTC. Amino acid sequence: CASSYGTSGSGGPNEQYF. V and J are TRBV5-1 and TRBJ2-7, with TRBD2 matching over 14 bases. J gave up 5 bases and V 3 bases, and 13 bases lay outside the gene matches. From germline, CDR1 is SGHRS and CDR2 YFSETQ. This CDR3 spans 18 amino acids.

This clone was seen many times. V usage is TRBV20-1 and J usage is TRBJ2-1, with 8 bases matching TRBD2. CDR3 length: 15 residues. Per the germline V gene, CDR1 is DFQATT and CDR2 is SNEGSKA (reference sequence). J lost 7 bases, V lost 0 bases, and 8 bases had no gene match. CDR3 in amino acids: CSARDLQRGQNEQFF. The CDR3 nucleotides read TGCAGTGCTAGAGATCTTCAGCGGGGGCAAAATGAGCAGTTCTTC.

Sample share makes this clone medium-sized. V gene TRBV6-1 combines with J gene TRBJ2-7; D tentatively fits TRBD1 or TRBD2 (5 bases each). The germline CDR1 and CDR2 sequences are MNHNS and SASEGT. Trimming pared 4 bases from V and 2 bases from J, leaving 12 bases between. CDR3 length: 14 amino acids. CDR3 bases: TGTGCCAGCAGTGTTTGGGACGGCGCCTACGAGCAGTACTTC. Translated, it gives CASSVWDGAYEQYF.

This clone was detected ten times or more. This rearrangement joins TRBV28 to TRBJ2-5, with D unclear. Germline assignment: CDR1 MDHEN and CDR2 SYDVKM. Trimming took off 3 bases at V and 4 bases at J, with 9 bases between the two ends. The CDR3 consists of 13 residues. CDR3 sequence reads: CASSFYVGETQYF. The CDR3 nucleotides read TGTGCCAGCAGTTTTTATGTGGGAGAGACCCAGTACTTC.

This clone qualifies as medium-sized. The chain has TRBV6-1 and TRBJ2-7, with 14 bases matching TRBD2. Germline V gene sequence: CDR1 MNHNS, CDR2 SASEGT. Losses at the gene ends were 6 bases for V and 2 bases for J; bases not matched to a gene: 9. The CDR3 has 17 residues. CDR3 DNA: TGTGCCAGCAGGAGGACTAGCGGGGGGTACCTGGCCTACGAGCAGTACTTC. It specifies CASRRTSGGYLAYEQYF.

This clone rates as medium-sized. The CDR3 sequence: CASSFRAYEQYF. DNA for the CDR3: TGTGCCAGCAGTTTTCGAGCCTACGAGCAGTACTTC. V gene TRBV12-3 or TRBV12-4 combines with J gene TRBJ2-7; D uncertain. V lost 3 bases and J lost 2, with 5 bases in between. CDR3 length: 12 amino acids.

This clone was counted once. The rearrangement joins TRBV7-3 to TRBJ2-3, with D possibly being TRBD1 or TRBD2 (5 bases each). Germline CDR1 is SGHTA and CDR2 is FQGTGA. Between the trimmed V and J ends, which lost 1 base and 0 bases, there was a span of 14 bases. CDR3 length: 17 amino acids. CDR3: CASSLRGWRPSTDTQYF. The CDR3 DNA reads as TGTGCCAGCAGCTTAAGGGGGTGGCGACCCAGCACAGATACGCAGTATTTT. The full variable domain, with the rest looked up from reference TRBV7-3 and TRBJ2-3, is GAGVSQTPSNKVTEKGKYVELRCDPISGHTALYWYRQSLGQGPEFLIYFQGTGAADDSGLPNDRFFAVRPEGSVSTLKIQRTERGDSAVYLCASSLRGWRPSTDTQYFGPGTRLTVL.

This clone has ten or more counts. The chain uses TRBV10-3 and TRBJ2-2, with D perhaps matching TRBD2 (6 bases). Trimming removed 4 bases at V and 4 bases at J, with 10 bases between. The CDR3 totals 14 residues. The germline CDR1 and CDR2 sequences are ENHRY and SYGVKD. The CDR3 sequence: CAISAWTTTGELFF. In nucleotides, the CDR3 is TGTGCCATCAGTGCATGGACTACCACCGGGGAGCTGTTTTTT.

This clone was seen many times. CDR3 loop: CASSPDATNEKLFF. The CDR3 DNA is TGTGCCAGCAGTCCAGATGCAACTAATGAAAAACTGTTTTTT. The chain uses TRBV7-9 and TRBJ1-4; no reliable D call. Germline CDR1 and CDR2: SEHNR and FQNEAQ (reference sequence). The CDR3 has 14 amino acids. The germline V and J ends were trimmed by 6 bases and 0 bases, with 8 bases remaining between them.

The table lists this clone with a few counts. A much larger clonotype is one base distant, so this may be a read error. The rearrangement joins TRBV20-1 to TRBJ2-1, with D unresolved. CDR1 and CDR2 (germline): DFQATT, SNEGSKA (reference sequence). The length of the CDR3 is 13 residues. With 0 bases removed from V and 7 bases from J, the gap between germline ends came to 10 bases. CDR3 in DNA: TGCAGTGCTAGAGATCCTCTTCGGAATGAGCAGTTCTTC. The encoded protein is CSARDPLRNEQFF.

Many counts were recorded for this clone. The CDR3 loop is CSGTRGADYNEQFF. CDR3 nucleotide sequence: TGCAGTGGCACACGGGGGGCGGACTACAATGAGCAGTTCTTC. The chain carries TRBV20-1 and TRBJ2-1; D may be TRBD2 (7 bases). V lost 7 bases, J lost 3 bases, and 16 bases lay in between. CDR1 and CDR2 from the germline V gene are DFQATT and SNEGSKA (reference sequence). The CDR3 extends over 14 amino acids.

This clone was counted many times. Here the CDR3 DNA reads TGTGCCAGCAGTTCAAGACAGAAAACGTTTTCAGATACGCAGTATTTT. Translated, it gives CASSSRQKTFSDTQYF. The J gene is TRBJ2-3, the V gene TRBV6-2 or TRBV6-3, with D maybe TRBD1 (5 bases). The V and J ends lost 4 bases and 4 bases respectively, with 18 bases between them. The germline V gene has CDR1 MNHEY and CDR2 SVGEGT. CDR3 length: 16 residues.

This clone occurred many times. The chain couples TRBV6-1 to TRBJ1-1; 7 bases line up with TRBD1. The CDR3 is made up of 14 amino acids. Germline V gene lookup returns CDR1 MNHNS and CDR2 SASEGT. V dropped 5 bases and J dropped 12; count of bases not matched to a gene: 15. CDR3 residues: CASSLRQGTSSTFF. For the CDR3, the DNA is TGTGCCAGCAGTTTGCGACAGGGTACATCGTCGACTTTCTTT.

The V gene is TRBV12-3 or TRBV12-4, the J gene TRBJ1-2, with 9 bases that match TRBD1. The CDR3 spans 17 residues. The V segment lost 1 base and the J segment 9 bases; nucleotides outside the gene matches: 15. Here the CDR3 DNA reads TGTGCCAGCAGTTTAGTGGGACAGGGAAGTGGCTTATTGTGCTACACCTTC. Translation: CASSLVGQGSGLLCYTF.

In this sample, this clone is medium-sized (0.01 to 0.1%). The rearrangement links TRBV28 to TRBJ1-1; TRBD1 might be the D (5 bases). The CDR3 has 16 residues. CDR1 is MDHEN and CDR2 is SYDVKM in the germline V gene. The germline V and J ends were trimmed by 4 bases and 5 bases, with 20 bases remaining between them. The CDR3 bases are TGTGCCAGCAGTTCACCCCACCGGGGGATCTATACTGAAGCTTTCTTT. This codes for CASSSPHRGIYTEAFF.

This clone came up many times. The genes are TRBV5-6 and TRBJ2-5, with no clear D. V lost 2 bases to trimming and J lost 0 bases, with 17 bases between them. The V gene's germline CDR1 is SGHDT and CDR2 YYEEEE. The CDR3 totals 17 residues. Written as DNA, the CDR3 is TGTGCCAGCAGCTTCCGCGTTGGCCTCGGGTACCAAGAGACCCAGTACTTC. As protein: CASSFRVGLGYQETQYF.